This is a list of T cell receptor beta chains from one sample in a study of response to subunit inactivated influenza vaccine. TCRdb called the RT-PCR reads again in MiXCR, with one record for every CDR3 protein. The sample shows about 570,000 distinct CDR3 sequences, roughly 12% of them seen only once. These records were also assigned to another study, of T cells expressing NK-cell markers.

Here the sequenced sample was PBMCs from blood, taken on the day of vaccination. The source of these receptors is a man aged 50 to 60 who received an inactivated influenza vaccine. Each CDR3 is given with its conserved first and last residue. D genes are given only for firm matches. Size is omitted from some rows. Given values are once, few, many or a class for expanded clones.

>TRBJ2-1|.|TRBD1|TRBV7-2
TGTGCCAGCAGTAGGGACAGGGGGTTGGAGTTCTTC
CASSRDRGLEFF
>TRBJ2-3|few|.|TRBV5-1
TGCGCCAGCAGCTTGGGGAGGCGTGAAGATACGCAGTATTTT
CASSLGRREDTQYF
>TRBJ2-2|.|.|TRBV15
TGTGCCACCAGCAGAGATCTTGTGGCGGTCGGCACCGGGGAGCTGTTTTTT
CATSRDLVAVGTGELFF
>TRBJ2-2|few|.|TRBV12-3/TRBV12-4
TGTGCCAGCAGTGGGGACGGTAACACCGGGGAGCTGTTTTTT
CASSGDGNTGELFF
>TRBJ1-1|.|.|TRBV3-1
TGTGCCAGCAGCCGCGGGACGGGGCCCACTGAAGCTTTCTTT
CASSRGTGPTEAFF
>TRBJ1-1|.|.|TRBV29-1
TGCAGCGCTAAGTACACTGAAGCTTTCTTT
CSAKYTEAFF
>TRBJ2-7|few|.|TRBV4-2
TGTGCCAGCAGCCAAGATCGTCGGGTTAACGAGCAGTACTTC
CASSQDRRVNEQYF
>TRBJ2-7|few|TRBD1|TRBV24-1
TGTGCCACCAGTGATCCCGGGACAGGGGTCTACGAGCAGTACTTC
CATSDPGTGVYEQYF
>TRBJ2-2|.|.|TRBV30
TGTGCCTGGAGCTACATGGGGGCTAGGACCGGGGAGCTGTTTTTT
CAWSYMGARTGELFF
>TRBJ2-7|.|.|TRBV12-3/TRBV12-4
TGTGCCAGCAGTTTATCCACAGGGCGGTTGGGGGACGAGCAGTACTTC
CASSLSTGRLGDEQYF
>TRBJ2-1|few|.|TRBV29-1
TGCAGCGTTGAACACTCCCCGGATGAGCAGTTCTTC
CSVEHSPDEQFF
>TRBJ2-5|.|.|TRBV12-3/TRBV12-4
TGTGCCAGCAGAACACAGGTATCGCCTAAAGAGACCCAGTACTTC
CASRTQVSPKETQYF
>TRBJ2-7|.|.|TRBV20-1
TGCAGTGCTAGAGAATTAGGGGGGTTCTCCTACGAGCAGTACTTC
CSARELGGFSYEQYF
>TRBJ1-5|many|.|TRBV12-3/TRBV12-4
TGTGCCAGCAGTTCCGGGACACTCTCTCAGCCCCAGCATTTT
CASSSGTLSQPQHF
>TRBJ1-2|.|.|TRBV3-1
TGTGCCAGCAGCCAAGGTGACCCCGGATCGGATGGCTACACCTTC
CASSQGDPGSDGYTF
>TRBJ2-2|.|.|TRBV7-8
TGTGCCAGCAGCCCCTTGGGCGGACCTGAATCCGGGGAGCTGTTTTTT
CASSPLGGPESGELFF
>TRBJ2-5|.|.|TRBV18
TGTGCCAGCTCACCACGGCAAGTAGGAGAAGGAGAGACCCAGTACTTC
CASSPRQVGEGETQYF
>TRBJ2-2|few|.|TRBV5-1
TGCGCCAGCAGCGCGGGCCAGGGGAGCACCGGGGAGCTGTTTTTT
CASSAGQGSTGELFF
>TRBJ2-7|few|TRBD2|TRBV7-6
TGTGCCAGCAGCGTAGGACCTATAAGCGGGGTGAGCTCCTACGAGCAGTACTTC
CASSVGPISGVSSYEQYF
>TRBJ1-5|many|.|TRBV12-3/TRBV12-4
TGTGCCAGCAGTTTTCGAGGGGGAAGCAATCAGCCCCAGCATTTT
CASSFRGGSNQPQHF
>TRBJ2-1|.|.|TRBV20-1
TGCAGTGCTAGAGATCTGTCCGGGGGCGGGAATGAGCAGTTCTTC
CSARDLSGGGNEQFF
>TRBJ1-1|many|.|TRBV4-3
TGCGCCAGCAGTCGAAATCAGGGGACTGAAGCTTTCTTT
CASSRNQGTEAFF
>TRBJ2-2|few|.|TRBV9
TGTGCCAGCACCGGACTACCGAACACCGGGGAGCTGTTTTTT
CASTGLPNTGELFF
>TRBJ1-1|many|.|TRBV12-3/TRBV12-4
TGTGCCAGCAGTTTTACGAGGGGCACTGAAGCTTTCTTT
CASSFTRGTEAFF
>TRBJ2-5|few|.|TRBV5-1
TGCGCCAGCAGCTTGGGACAGAGACCTTTTCTGGAGACCCAGTACTTC
CASSLGQRPFLETQYF
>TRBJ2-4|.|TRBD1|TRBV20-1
TGCAGTGCTAGACTCTACGCAGGGGAAGGGGGCTTAGCCAAAAACATTCAGTACTTC
CSARLYAGEGGLAKNIQYF
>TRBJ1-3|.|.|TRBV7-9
TGTGCCAGCAGCTATCGGAGCACCATATATTTT
CASSYRSTIYF
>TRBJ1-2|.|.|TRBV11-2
TGTGCCAGCAGCTCTACTTATTATGCCCTCGGGCCTGGCTACACCTTC
CASSSTYYALGPGYTF
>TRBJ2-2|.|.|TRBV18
TGTGCCAGCTCACCCCAAAACCGTGGCACCGGGGAGCTGTTTTTT
CASSPQNRGTGELFF
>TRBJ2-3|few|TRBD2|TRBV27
TGTGCCAGCACCTCGCGGGCTAGCGGAACATGGGATACGCAGTATTTT
CASTSRASGTWDTQYF
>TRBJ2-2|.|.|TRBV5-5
TGTGCCAGCAGCTTGGGAGGCCAGGGGGGCACCGGGGAGCTGTTTTTT
CASSLGGQGGTGELFF
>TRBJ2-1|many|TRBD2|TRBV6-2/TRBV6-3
TGTGCCAGCAGTTACTCCGGACTAGCGGGGTACAATGAGCAGTTCTTC
CASSYSGLAGYNEQFF
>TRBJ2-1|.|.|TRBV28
TGTGCCAGCAGTTTTAGGCTAGCCAAGTACAATGAGCAGTTCTTC
CASSFRLAKYNEQFF